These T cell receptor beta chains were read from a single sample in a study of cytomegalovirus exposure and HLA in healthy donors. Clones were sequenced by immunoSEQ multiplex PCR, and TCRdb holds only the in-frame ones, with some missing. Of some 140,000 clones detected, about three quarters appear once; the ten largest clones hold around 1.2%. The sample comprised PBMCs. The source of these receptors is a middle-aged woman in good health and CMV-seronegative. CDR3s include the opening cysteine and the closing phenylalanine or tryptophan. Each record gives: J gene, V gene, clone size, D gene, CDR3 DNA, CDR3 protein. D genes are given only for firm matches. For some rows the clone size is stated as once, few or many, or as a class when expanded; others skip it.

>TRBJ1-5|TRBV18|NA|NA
TGTGCCAGCTCACCGACCCAAACAGATCAGCCCCAGCATTTT
CASSPTQTDQPQHF
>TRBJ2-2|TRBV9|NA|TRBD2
TGTGCCAGCAGCGGGACTAGCCACACCGGGGAGCTGTTTTTT
CASSGTSHTGELFF
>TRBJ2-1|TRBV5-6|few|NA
TGTGCCAGCAGCCCCGACCCCCGGGGTAGATACAATGAGCAGTTCTTC
CASSPDPRGRYNEQFF
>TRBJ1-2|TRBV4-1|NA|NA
TGCGCCAGCAGTTCGGTCGGGGGGGCGCCTATCTATGGCTACACCTTC
CASSSVGGAPIYGYTF
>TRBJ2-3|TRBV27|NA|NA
TGTGCCAGCAGTTCCTGGGGGCCTAGCGGAGATACGCAGTATTTT
CASSSWGPSGDTQYF
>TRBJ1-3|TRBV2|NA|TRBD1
TGTGCCAGCAGTGATGAGGGGGCCAGTACCTCTGGAAACACCATATATTTT
CASSDEGASTSGNTIYF
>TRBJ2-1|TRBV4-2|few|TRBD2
TGTGCCAGCAGCCCTAACGCGGGGGTATTAGCGGGGGGTATAGATGAGCAGTTCTTC
CASSPNAGVLAGGIDEQFF
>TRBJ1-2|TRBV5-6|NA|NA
TGTGCCAGCAGCTTGGTCGTCGGGGGGCGCAAAGGATATGGCTACACCTTC
CASSLVVGGRKGYGYTF
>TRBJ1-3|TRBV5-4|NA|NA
TGTGCCAGCAGCGACAACCCACTGAGCTCTGGAAACACCATATATTTT
CASSDNPLSSGNTIYF
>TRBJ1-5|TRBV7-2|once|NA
TGTGCCAGCAGCCCCCAGGAGGGTACGCGCAATCAGCCCCAGCATTTT
CASSPQEGTRNQPQHF
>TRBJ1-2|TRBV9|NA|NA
TGTGCCAGCAGCGTAGGGCAGGGCCTCTATGGCTACACCTTC
CASSVGQGLYGYTF
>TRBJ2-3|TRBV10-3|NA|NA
TGTGCCATCAGTGAGGACAGAGGAGATACGCAGTATTTT
CAISEDRGDTQYF
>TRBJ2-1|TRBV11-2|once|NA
TGTGCCAGCAGCTTAGCGGTGGGGCACAATGAGCAGTTCTTC
CASSLAVGHNEQFF
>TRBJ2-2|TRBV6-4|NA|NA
TGTGCCAGCAGCTCAACAGGGAGCACCGGGGAGCTGTTTTTT
CASSSTGSTGELFF
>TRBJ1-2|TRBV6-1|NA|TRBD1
TGTGCCAGCAGGATGGGACAGGGATTGAGTTTTGGCTACACCTTC
CASRMGQGLSFGYTF
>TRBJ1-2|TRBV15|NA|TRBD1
TGTGCCACCAGCAGAGATGGGGATCTGACAGGGGGCTCTGGCTACACCTTC
CATSRDGDLTGGSGYTF
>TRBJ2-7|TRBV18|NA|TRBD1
TGTGCCAGCTCACCAATTGATACGGGACAGGGGGCGTCTCAAGCGTACTTC
CASSPIDTGQGASQAYF
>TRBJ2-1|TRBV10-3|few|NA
TGTGCCATCAGTGGAGCAAGGGGTGCAAGGGGTGAGCAGTTCTTC
CAISGARGARGEQFF
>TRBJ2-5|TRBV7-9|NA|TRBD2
TGTGCCAGCAGCTCGGGACTAGCGGGGGTAGTACAAGAGACCCAGTACTTC
CASSSGLAGVVQETQYF
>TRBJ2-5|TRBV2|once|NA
TGTGCCAGCAGTGAACTATACACCCAGTACTTC
CASSELYTQYF
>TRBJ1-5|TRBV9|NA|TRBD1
TGTGCCAGCAGCGCCGGGACAGGGAGTCAGCCCCAGCATTTT
CASSAGTGSQPQHF
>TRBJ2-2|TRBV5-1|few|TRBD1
TGCGCCAGCAGCTCAGGACAGGGGGCTGGAACCGGGGAGCTGTTTTTT
CASSSGQGAGTGELFF
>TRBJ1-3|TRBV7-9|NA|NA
TGTGCCAGCAGGGAGGGGAGCTCTGGAAACACCATATATTTT
CASREGSSGNTIYF
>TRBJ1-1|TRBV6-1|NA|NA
TGTGCCAGCAGTGAATGGCCGCGGGTGGCTTTCTTT
CASSEWPRVAFF
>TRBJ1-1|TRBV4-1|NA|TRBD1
TGCGCCAGCAGCCACCAATCGACAGGGGCGCCGACCTTGAAGTCGGCTTTCTTT
CASSHQSTGAPTLKSAFF
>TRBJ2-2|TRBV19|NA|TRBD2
TGTGCCACCCGGACTAGTGGTCCCGGGGAGCTGTTTTTT
CATRTSGPGELFF
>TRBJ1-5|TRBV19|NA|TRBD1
TGTGCCAGTAGTATGAGACAGGGCCTCAATCAGCCCCAGCATTTT
CASSMRQGLNQPQHF
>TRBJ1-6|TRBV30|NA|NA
TGTGCCTGGAGGGGGGGTTCACCCCTCCACTTT
CAWRGGSPLHF
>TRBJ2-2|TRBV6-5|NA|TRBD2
TGTGCCAGCAGTTATAGCGGGGGTGACACCGGGGAGCTGTTTTTT
CASSYSGGDTGELFF
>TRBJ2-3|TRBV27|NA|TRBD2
TGTGCCAGCAGTTTGTGGGGGGGGGATACGCAGTATTTT
CASSLWGGDTQYF
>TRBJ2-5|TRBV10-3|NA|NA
TGTGCCATCACCGGAGGTCCTGGGGAGACCCAGTACTTC
CAITGGPGETQYF
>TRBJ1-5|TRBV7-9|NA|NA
TGTGCCAGCAGCCAGGACTATTATAGCAATCAGCCCCAGCATTTT
CASSQDYYSNQPQHF
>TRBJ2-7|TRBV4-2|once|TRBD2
TGTGCCAGCAGCCAAGAACGCTGGCTAGCGGGATCCGAGCAGTACTTC
CASSQERWLAGSEQYF
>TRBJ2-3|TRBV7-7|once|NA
TGTGCTAGCAGCTTATTTCTATCACCGTCTGATACGCAGTATTTT
CASSLFLSPSDTQYF
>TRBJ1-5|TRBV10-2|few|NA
TGCGCCAGCAGTTACGGTTCGGGCAATCAGCCCCAGCATTTT
CASSYGSGNQPQHF
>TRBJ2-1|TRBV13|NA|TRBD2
TGTGCCAGCAGCTCGATGACTAGCGGGAGTGTTGATGAGCAGTTCTTC
CASSSMTSGSVDEQFF
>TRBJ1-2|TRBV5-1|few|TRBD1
TGCGCCAGCAGCTTGGATACAGGGGGCTTGGGCTACACCTTC
CASSLDTGGLGYTF
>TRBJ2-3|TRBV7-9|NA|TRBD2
TGTGCCAGCAGCCCCTCTAGCGGGGGTACCGCACCAGATACGCAGTATTTT
CASSPSSGGTAPDTQYF
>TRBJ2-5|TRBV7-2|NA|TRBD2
TGTGCCAGCACCCGAGCGGGGGGGCCAGGGGAGACCCAGTACTTC
CASTRAGGPGETQYF
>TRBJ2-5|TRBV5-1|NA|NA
TGCGCCAGCAGCTTGAGATCGCTGGCAGAAGAGACCCAGTACTTC
CASSLRSLAEETQYF
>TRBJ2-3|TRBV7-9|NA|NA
TGTGCCAGCAGCTCCGGCGGGGAGGCATCAGATACGCAGTATTTT
CASSSGGEASDTQYF
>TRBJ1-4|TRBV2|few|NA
TGTGCCAGCAGTTCCCGGGACACAAATGAAAAACTGTTTTTT
CASSSRDTNEKLFF
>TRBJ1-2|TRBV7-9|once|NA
TGTGCCAGCAGCCGGGGGGGGGTCTATGGCTACACCTTC
CASSRGGVYGYTF
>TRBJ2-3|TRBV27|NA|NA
TGTGCCAGCAGGGACTCCGGCACAGATACGCAGTATTTT
CASRDSGTDTQYF
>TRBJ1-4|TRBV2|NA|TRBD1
TGTGCCAGCAGTGATGTCGGGACAGCTAATGAAAAACTGTTTTTT
CASSDVGTANEKLFF
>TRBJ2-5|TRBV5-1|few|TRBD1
TGCGCCAGCAGCGTCGGGACAGGGGTGGGAGAGACCCAGTACTTC
CASSVGTGVGETQYF
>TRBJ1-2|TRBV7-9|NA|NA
TGTGCCAGCAACACAGACAGGACTTATGGCTACACCTTC
CASNTDRTYGYTF
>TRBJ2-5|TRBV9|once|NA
TGTGCCAGCAGCGTAGATGGGGGGGCTCAAGAGACCCAGTACTTC
CASSVDGGAQETQYF
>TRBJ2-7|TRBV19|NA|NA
TGTGCCAGTAGTATGGAGAGTCTCAGCTCCTACGAGCAGTACTTC
CASSMESLSSYEQYF
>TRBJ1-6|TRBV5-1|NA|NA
TGCGCCAGCAGCTTGGCCCCAGGGAAAAATTCACCCCTCCACTTT
CASSLAPGKNSPLHF
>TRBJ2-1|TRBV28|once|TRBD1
TGTGCCAGCGAAAACGGACAGGACGCCTACAATGAGCAGTTCTTC
CASENGQDAYNEQFF
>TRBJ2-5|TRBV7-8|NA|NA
TGTGCCAGCGAAACAGGGCAGTCGGAGACCCAGTACTTC
CASETGQSETQYF
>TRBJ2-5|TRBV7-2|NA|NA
TGTGCCAGCAGCTTAGCGGGTGGACGAGGGGAGACCCAGTACTTC
CASSLAGGRGETQYF
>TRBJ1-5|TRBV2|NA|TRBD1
TGTGCCAGCAGTGAAAGCAGGGGGTTTCAGCCCCAGCATTTT
CASSESRGFQPQHF
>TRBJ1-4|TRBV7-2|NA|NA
TGTGCCAGCAGCTTAGACCTATATGCAACTAATGAAAAACTGTTTTTT
CASSLDLYATNEKLFF